The 31 T cell receptor beta chains below all came from one sample that was sequenced in a study of cytomegalovirus exposure and HLA in healthy donors. Assay: immunoSEQ multiplex PCR; the TCRdb copy retains only in-frame clones and omits some. The sample includes 150,000 to 200,000 clones, around four fifths seen only once; the top ten take approximately 7%. The sample was PBMCs. These TCRs come from a man in his late teens or twenties in good health and CMV-seropositive.

This clone was observed at least ten times. DNA of the CDR3: TGTGCCAGTAGTATAAGGACAGGACCTAATGAGCAGTTCTTC. The encoded protein is CASSIRTGPNEQFF. The chain carries TRBV19 and TRBJ2-1, with 7 nucleotides matching TRBD1. This CDR3 region has 14 residues. The germline V gene encodes CDR1 LNHDA and CDR2 SQIVND (reference sequence). V shed 2 bases and J 7 bases; nucleotides not matched to a gene: 5.

The gene calls are TRBV28 and TRBJ2-7; no clear D gene. V lost 5 bases, J lost 2 bases, and 10 bases lay in between. Germline values: CDR1 MDHEN, CDR2 SYDVKM. The CDR3 has 13 residues. CDR3: CASSPLGTYEQYF. The CDR3 coding sequence is TGTGCCAGCAGTCCGCTAGGAACCTACGAGCAGTACTTC.

The chain carries TRBV2 and TRBJ1-5, with 9 bases identical to TRBD1. Trimming at V came to 4 bases and at J to 2 bases, leaving 3 bases not matched to a gene. CDR1 is SNHLY and CDR2 is FYNNEI in the germline V gene. The CDR3 totals 15 residues. The DNA for the CDR3 is TGTGCCAGCAGTGTCAGGACAGGGGGCAATCAGCCCCAGCATTTT. Its protein is CASSVRTGGNQPQHF.

The chain combines TRBV27 with TRBJ1-5, with D maybe TRBD1 (5 bases). Germline CDR1 is MNHEY and CDR2 is SMNVEV (reference sequence). This CDR3 contains 14 residues. Trimming left V 8 bases short and J 3 bases short, with 14 bases between. This CDR3 reads CASGLQGYNQPQHF. The CDR3 DNA follows: TGTGCCAGCGGGTTGCAGGGTTACAATCAGCCCCAGCATTTT.

The gene calls are TRBV27 and TRBJ1-4, with D perhaps TRBD1 (6 bases). V dropped 3 bases and J dropped 8 bases, with 22 bases sitting between them. The CDR3 extends over 17 amino acids. Germline CDR1 reads MNHEY; CDR2 reads SMNVEV (reference sequence). For the CDR3, the DNA is TGTGCCAGCAGTTTGTTTTGGGTTTCTGACAGGCCCGAAAAACTGTTTTTT. This gives the protein CASSLFWVSDRPEKLFF.

The V call is TRBV7-9, the J call TRBJ1-4, with 8 bases identical to TRBD1. Germline V gene sequence: CDR1 SEHNR, CDR2 FQNEAQ (reference sequence). CDR3 size: 17 residues. V shed 4 bases, J shed 2 bases, and the junction held 9 bases outside the gene matches. DNA of the CDR3: TGTGCCAGCAGCTCTCTAGGACAGGGAGGGACTAATGAAAAACTGTTTTTT. This gives the protein CASSSLGQGGTNEKLFF.

This sequence joins TRBV29-1 and TRBJ2-6, with D maybe TRBD1 (5 bases). CDR1 and CDR2 (germline): SQVTM, ANQGSEA. The CDR3 spans 13 residues. Trimming cost V 7 bases and J 1 base, with 8 bases left between them. CDR3 amino acids: CSARESGANVLTF. As DNA, the CDR3 is TGCAGCGCCAGGGAATCTGGGGCCAACGTCCTGACTTTC. Together with reference TRBV29-1 and TRBJ2-6, the CDR3 gives the full variable domain: SAVISQKPSRDICQRGTSLTIQCQVDSQVTMMFWYRQQPGQSLTLIATANQGSEATYESGFVIDKFPISRPNLTFSTLTVSNMSPEDSSIYLCSARESGANVLTFGAGSRLTVL.

The chain is built from TRBV5-1 and TRBJ2-3; 11 nucleotides align to TRBD2. Germline CDR1 SGHRS, CDR2 YFSETQ. CDR3 length equals 17 residues. Trimming took 0 bases from V and 3 from J; bases not matched to a gene: 6. The CDR3, as DNA: TGCGCCAGCAGCTTGGATTTTAGCGGGAGGGTTACAGATACGCAGTATTTT. Protein: CASSLDFSGRVTDTQYF.

The chain combines TRBV14 with TRBJ2-7, with TRBD1 as a possible D gene (8 bases). The CDR3 has 16 amino acids. Germline assignment: CDR1 SGHDN and CDR2 FVKESK. The V end lost 0 bases, the J end lost 2 bases, and 14 bases lay between the germline ends. The CDR3 bases are TGTGCCAGCAGCCAAGAAAACAGGGGGGGTGCCTACGAGCAGTACTTC. Its translation is CASSQENRGGAYEQYF.

The CDR3 is CASSPGSGATDTQYF. CDR3 nucleotides: TGTGCCAGCAGCCCTGGTAGCGGGGCAACAGATACGCAGTATTTT. The genes are TRBV9 and TRBJ2-3, with 8 nucleotides matching TRBD2. Germline CDR1 is SGDLS and CDR2 is YYNGEE. There are 15 residues in the CDR3. The V gene end was trimmed by 4 bases and the J gene end by 3 bases; junction bases not matched to a gene: 7.

V and J are TRBV13 and TRBJ2-7; D perhaps matches TRBD2 (6 bases). The CDR3 is made up of 14 amino acids. CDR1 PRHDT and CDR2 FYEKMQ come from the germline V gene (reference sequence). V was clipped by 1 base and J by 2 bases, with 9 bases between them. Here the CDR3 DNA reads TGTGCCAGCAGCTTAGTTTCTAGCGCCTACGAGCAGTACTTC. Its translation: CASSLVSSAYEQYF.

This clone was observed a single time. Other DNA sequences in the sample encode the same CDR3. V and J are TRBV18 and TRBJ1-2, with 9 bases fitting TRBD1. This CDR3 spans 14 amino acids. V shed 0 bases, J shed 5 bases, and the junction held 1 base outside the gene matches. The germline V gene encodes CDR1 KGHSH and CDR2 LQKENI. The CDR3 is CASSPPGQGYGYTF. CDR3 sequence (DNA): TGTGCCAGCTCACCACCGGGACAGGGATATGGCTACACCTTC.

The chain uses TRBV13 and TRBJ2-7; D is unresolved. Trimming stripped 5 bases from V and 6 bases from J, with 8 bases between. Germline assignment: CDR1 PRHDT and CDR2 FYEKMQ (reference sequence). CDR3 length: 11 residues. CDR3 loop: CASSLGLEQYF. The CDR3 region has the DNA TGTGCCAGCAGCCTGGGCCTCGAGCAGTACTTC.

The chain links TRBV28 to TRBJ2-7; 14 nucleotides agree with TRBD2. The ends lost 1 base at V and 2 bases at J; junction bases unmatched: 10. The CDR3 is made up of 19 amino acids. Germline-derived CDR1 and CDR2 are MDHEN and SYDVKM. The CDR3 bases are TGTGCCAGCAGTTTATTGGGGAGACTAGCGGGAGGGAGGCCCTACGAGCAGTACTTC. As protein: CASSLLGRLAGGRPYEQYF.

The J gene is TRBJ2-3, the V gene TRBV28; 10 bases match TRBD2. Per the germline V gene, CDR1 is MDHEN and CDR2 is SYDVKM. This CDR3 comprises 14 residues. The junction had 5 bases not matched to a gene; V was cut back by 6 bases and J by 5 bases. The CDR3 DNA reads TGTGCCAGCAGCCCTCTAGCGGGAGTAGATACGCAGTATTTT. This translates into CASSPLAGVDTQYF.

The V and J genes are TRBV4-1 and TRBJ1-5, with 9 nucleotides matching TRBD1. The CDR3 is 14 amino acids. V shed 3 bases and J 6 bases; nucleotides not matched to a gene: 3. In germline, CDR1 is MGHRA, CDR2 YSYEKL. The CDR3 DNA is TGCGCCAGCAGCCACACAGGGGGCGGTCAGCCCCAGCATTTT. Translation: CASSHTGGGQPQHF.

This clone was found once. The chain couples TRBV5-1 to TRBJ2-1, with D tentatively TRBD2 (5 bases). This CDR3 comprises 11 residues. The germline V and J ends were trimmed by 2 bases and 11 bases, with 8 bases remaining between them. CDR1 and CDR2 from the germline V gene are SGHRS and YFSETQ. CDR3 DNA sequence: TGCGCCAGCAGCTTAGACGGGAAGCAGTTCTTC. Translation gives CASSLDGKQFF.

CDR3 coding DNA: TGTGCCAGCAGTGATTTCATCCTTGGCGGGAGAAGCTCCTACAATGAGCAGTTCTTC. Its protein is CASSDFILGGRSSYNEQFF. V is TRBV2 and J is TRBJ2-1, with 7 bases fitting TRBD2. V lost 3 bases and J lost 0; bases outside the gene matches: 14. Per the germline V gene, CDR1 is SNHLY and CDR2 is FYNNEI. The CDR3 contains 19 residues. Full variable domain (rest looked up from reference TRBV2 and TRBJ2-1): EPEVTQTPSHQVTQMGQEVILRCVPISNHLYFYWYRQILGQKVEFLVSFYNNEISEKSEIFDDQFSVERPDGSNFTLKIRSTKLEDSAMYFCASSDFILGGRSSYNEQFFGPGTRLTVL.

This chain's CDR3 is CASSVAVGTGSYEQYF. The CDR3 DNA is TGTGCCAGCAGCGTAGCTGTAGGGACAGGTTCCTACGAGCAGTACTTC. The V gene is TRBV9, the J gene TRBJ2-7, with 8 bases matching TRBD1. V shed 0 bases, J shed 1 base, and the junction held 6 bases outside the gene matches. Germline CDR1 is SGDLS and CDR2 is YYNGEE. The CDR3 sequence is 16 residues long.

The CDR3 region has the DNA TGTGCCAGCAGTTTAAGGACCGGGGGACAAGAGACCCAGTACTTC. As protein: CASSLRTGGQETQYF. The gene calls are TRBV27 and TRBJ2-5; weak D call: TRBD2 (6 bases). This CDR3 contains 15 residues. Germline assignment: CDR1 MNHEY and CDR2 SMNVEV (reference sequence). V lost 2 bases to trimming and J lost 2 bases, with 12 bases between them.

This clone was found once. The same CDR3 arises from other DNA sequences in this sample as well. The chain employs TRBV27 and TRBJ1-5; D is undetermined. The CDR3 has 14 amino acids. CDR1 and CDR2 from the germline V gene are MNHEY and SMNVEV (reference sequence). V was trimmed by 4 bases and J by 2 bases, leaving 9 bases between them. The CDR3 reads CASSSGQGNQPQHF. CDR3 sequence (DNA): TGTGCCAGCAGTTCCGGTCAGGGCAATCAGCCCCAGCATTTT.

J is TRBJ1-2 and V is TRBV7-9; no reliable D call. Looked up from germline, CDR1 is SEHNR and CDR2 is FQNEAQ (reference sequence). The CDR3 runs to 13 residues. The V end was cut by 4 bases, the J end by 12 bases, with 18 bases between. The CDR3 loop is CASSSTKSKEDTF. In nucleotides, the CDR3 is TGTGCCAGCAGCTCTACGAAGAGCAAGGAGGACACCTTC.

The chain is built from TRBV6-5 and TRBJ1-4, with D unclear. CDR3 length: 14 amino acids. Germline V gene lookup returns CDR1 MNHEY and CDR2 SVGAGI. The V end was cut by 6 bases, the J end by 4 bases, with 12 bases between. DNA for the CDR3: TGTGCCAGCAGCTACGGAACAGTTAATGAAAAACTGTTTTTT. Translating it yields CASSYGTVNEKLFF.

The CDR3 DNA reads as TGTGCCATCTCCAAAGAAGGCTTCGGGGGGGAGACCCAGTACTTC. Translation gives CAISKEGFGGETQYF. This chain uses TRBV7-7 with TRBJ2-5, with TRBD2 identical over 7 bases. CDR1 SSHAT and CDR2 FNYEAQ come from the germline V gene (reference sequence). Trimming removed 10 bases from V and 5 bases from J; junction bases left unmatched: 16. This CDR3 contains 15 residues.

This chain uses TRBV5-4 with TRBJ2-2; a possible D gene is TRBD1 (5 bases). Germline-derived CDR1 and CDR2 are SGHNT and YYREEE (reference sequence). V was pared by 0 bases and J by 9 bases, with 6 bases between. The CDR3 totals 12 residues. The CDR3 is CASSLEDRELFF. The CDR3, as DNA: TGTGCCAGCAGCTTGGAGGACAGGGAGCTGTTTTTT.

The chain combines TRBV19 with TRBJ2-7; 10 bases are a match to TRBD1. The CDR3 consists of 15 residues. The germline V gene has CDR1 LNHDA and CDR2 SQIVND (reference sequence). V was pared by 8 bases and J by 2 bases, with 9 bases of the junction left unmatched. The CDR3 here is CASGYGTGATYEQYF. CDR3 nucleotides: TGTGCCAGTGGGTACGGGACAGGGGCAACCTACGAGCAGTACTTC. Full variable domain (rest looked up from reference TRBV19 and TRBJ2-7): DGGITQSPKYLFRKEGQNVTLSCEQNLNHDAMYWYRQDPGQGLRLIYYSQIVNDFQKGDIAEGYSVSREKKESFPLTVTSAQKNPTAFYLCASGYGTGATYEQYFGPGTRLTVT.

The chain couples TRBV7-8 to TRBJ2-1; D may be TRBD2 (5 bases). This CDR3 is built from 16 residues. From germline, CDR1 is SGHVS and CDR2 FQNEAQ. Trimming left V 5 bases short and J 4 bases short, with 18 bases between. The CDR3 loop is CASSQAAGTQYNEQFF. CDR3 sequence (DNA): TGTGCCAGCAGCCAAGCGGCAGGTACCCAATACAATGAGCAGTTCTTC.

V and J are TRBV5-8 and TRBJ1-5, with 7 bases fitting TRBD1. V was pared by 4 bases and J by 0 bases, with 4 bases of the junction left unmatched. CDR1 SGHTS and CDR2 YDEGEE come from the germline V gene. This CDR3 region has 15 residues. The CDR3 is CASSPGQNSNQPQHF. The CDR3 DNA reads TGTGCCAGCAGCCCGGGACAGAATAGCAATCAGCCCCAGCATTTT.

This clone appeared a single time. V is TRBV19 and J is TRBJ1-2; D possibly corresponds to TRBD1 (5 bases). The CDR3 is made up of 19 amino acids. CDR1 and CDR2 (germline): LNHDA, SQIVND (reference sequence). V was cut by 1 base and J by 0 bases, with 21 bases left in between. The CDR3 region is CASSIGPERTWIANYGYTF. Here the CDR3 DNA reads TGTGCCAGTAGTATAGGCCCGGAGAGGACATGGATAGCTAACTATGGCTACACCTTC.

V and J are TRBV9 and TRBJ2-1; 13 nucleotides line up with TRBD2. Germline assignment: CDR1 SGDLS and CDR2 YYNGEE. This CDR3 is built from 15 residues. The V segment lost 2 bases and the J segment 7 bases; nucleotides outside the gene matches: 3. The CDR3: CASSVGLAGWNEQFF. CDR3 coding DNA: TGTGCCAGCAGCGTGGGACTAGCGGGGTGGAATGAGCAGTTCTTC.

This rearrangement joins TRBV5-1 to TRBJ2-1; 9 bases match TRBD1. The CDR3 has 15 residues. The V gene end was trimmed by 0 bases and the J gene end by 4 bases; junction bases not matched to a gene: 2. Germline V gene data show CDR1 as SGHRS and CDR2 as YFSETQ. CDR3 sequence (DNA): TGCGCCAGCAGCTTGGGGGGACAGGGTTACAATGAGCAGTTCTTC. Its translation is CASSLGGQGYNEQFF. Looking up the rest from reference TRBV5-1 and TRBJ2-1 gives the full variable domain: KAGVTQTPRYLIKTRGQQVTLSCSPISGHRSVSWYQQTPGQGLQFLFEYFSETQRNKGNFPGRFSGRQFSNSRSEMNVSTLELGDSALYLCASSLGGQGYNEQFFGPGTRLTVL.